A single sample is the source of the 12 T cell receptor beta chains below, sequenced in a study of T-cell reconstitution after alpha-beta-depleted transplantation in children. Unique molecular identifiers featured in how the TCRbeta library was prepared. TCRdb used MiXCR to reprocess the PCR reads, holding one entry per CDR3 protein. Seen here are about 580,000 distinct CDR3 sequences, 20% to 25% observed once, and the top ten hold 13% to 15%. The source was PBMCs, mostly from graft donor cells, collected 360 days after TCRalphabeta/CD19-depleted stem cell transplant. Receptors originate from a boy under three years old who had a stem cell transplant for acute myeloid leukemia, so the T cells may come from the graft donor.

This clonotype occurred many times. This chain links TRBV12-3 or TRBV12-4 with TRBJ2-7, with TRBD2 as a possible D gene (6 bases). The V end lost 5 bases, the J end lost 0 bases, and 14 bases lay between the germline ends. The CDR3 has 15 amino acids. This chain's CDR3 is CASSARDPSSYEQYF. DNA of the CDR3: TGTGCCAGCAGTGCGCGGGACCCATCCTCCTACGAGCAGTACTTC.

This sequence joins TRBV5-1 and TRBJ2-2; D may be TRBD1 (6 bases). Looked up from germline, CDR1 is SGHRS and CDR2 is YFSETQ. The CDR3 covers 14 residues. Trimming removed 5 bases at V and 1 base at J, with 9 bases between. The chain's CDR3 is CASRDRENTGELFF. CDR3 sequence (DNA): TGCGCCAGCAGGGACAGAGAGAACACCGGGGAGCTGTTTTTT.

This clonotype has more than one count but fewer than ten. V is TRBV20-1 and J is TRBJ1-5, with 7 bases fitting TRBD1. Germline V gene data show CDR1 as DFQATT and CDR2 as SNEGSKA (reference sequence). The CDR3 sequence is 14 residues long. V was pared by 3 bases and J by 7 bases, with 9 bases of the junction left unmatched. CDR3 loop: CSARDRNGVQPQHF. CDR3 DNA sequence: TGCAGTGCTAGGGACAGGAATGGAGTCCAGCCCCAGCATTTT.

This chain connects TRBV20-1 to TRBJ2-3; 9 positions match TRBD1. Germline values: CDR1 DFQATT, CDR2 SNEGSKA (reference sequence). The CDR3 has 14 amino acids. Germline trimming cut 6 bases from V and 4 bases from J; bases unmatched to any gene: 8. Here the CDR3 reads CSAYSGTGPDTQYF. CDR3 bases: TGCAGTGCGTATTCCGGGACAGGGCCAGATACGCAGTATTTT.

This chain links TRBV7-9 with TRBJ2-5; 7 bases are a match to TRBD2. V shed 4 bases, J shed 5 bases, and the junction held 7 bases outside the gene matches. Germline V CDR1 and CDR2: SEHNR, FQNEAQ (reference sequence). The CDR3 is made up of 14 amino acids. The CDR3 reads CASSSGLGRETQYF. The CDR3, as DNA: TGTGCCAGCAGCTCCGGTCTCGGGAGGGAGACCCAGTACTTC.

This clonotype was counted only a few times. This sequence joins TRBV10-3 and TRBJ2-2, with no clear D. V was clipped by 3 bases and J by 6 bases, with 8 bases between them. This CDR3 is built from 13 residues. From germline, CDR1 is ENHRY and CDR2 SYGVKD. As DNA, the CDR3 is TGTGCCATCAGTGAATGGTCCCCCGGGGAGCTGTTTTTT. This gives the protein CAISEWSPGELFF.

A few counts support this clonotype. This chain uses TRBV7-9 with TRBJ1-1; TRBD1 matches 9 bases. V trimming: 3 bases; J trimming: 5 bases; junction bases outside the gene matches: 7. There are 15 residues in the CDR3. CDR1 is SEHNR, CDR2 FQNEAQ, per germline (reference sequence). DNA for the CDR3: TGTGCCAGCAGCTTCTCGACAGGGGGACGTACTGAAGCTTTCTTT. Encoded protein: CASSFSTGGRTEAFF.

This clonotype turned up a few times. The chain combines TRBV20-1 with TRBJ2-7, with 10 positions matching TRBD1. Germline loops: CDR1 DFQATT, CDR2 SNEGSKA (reference sequence). The CDR3 length is 16 residues. V shed 6 bases and J 4 bases; nucleotides not matched to a gene: 15. For the CDR3, the DNA is TGCAGTGCCACTAACCCAATGACAGGGGGCGAATACGAGCAGTACGTC. It specifies CSATNPMTGGEYEQYV.

This chain connects TRBV12-3 or TRBV12-4 to TRBJ2-5; TRBD1 or TRBD2 may be the D gene (5 bases each). This CDR3 contains 14 residues. V dropped 5 bases and J dropped 5 bases, with 15 bases sitting between them. CDR3 coding DNA: TGTGCCAGCAGTCGGACTCGTGAGGGGGAGACCCAGTACTTC. This codes for CASSRTREGETQYF.

This clonotype was seen only a few times. The chain joins TRBV20-1 to TRBJ1-6; D is undetermined. Germline CDR1 reads DFQATT; CDR2 reads SNEGSKA (reference sequence). The CDR3 extends over 15 amino acids. The V end was cut by 1 base, the J end by 8 bases, with 15 bases between. This chain's CDR3 is CSARGGSRGDSPLHF. As DNA, the CDR3 is TGCAGTGCTAGAGGAGGTTCTCGCGGCGATTCACCCCTCCACTTT.

The rearrangement links TRBV6-1 to TRBJ1-4; 7 nucleotides line up with TRBD1. The CDR3 has 14 amino acids. After removal of 8 bases from V and 0 bases from J, the junction contained 3 bases not matched to a gene. The germline CDR1 and CDR2 sequences are MNHNS and SASEGT. In nucleotides, the CDR3 is TGTGCCAGCGGACAGGTTGCAACTAATGAAAAACTGTTTTTT. Encoded protein: CASGQVATNEKLFF.

This clonotype was counted between two and nine times. The gene calls are TRBV20-1 and TRBJ2-7; weak D call: TRBD2 (8 bases). CDR1 and CDR2 (germline): DFQATT, SNEGSKA (reference sequence). The ends were cut back, 7 bases at V and 2 bases at J, with 27 bases in the middle. This CDR3 is 17 amino acids long. This CDR3 is CSVSLAEGTASAYEQYF. The DNA of the CDR3 is TGCAGTGTCTCACTAGCGGAAGGGACAGCCTCTGCCTACGAGCAGTACTTC.